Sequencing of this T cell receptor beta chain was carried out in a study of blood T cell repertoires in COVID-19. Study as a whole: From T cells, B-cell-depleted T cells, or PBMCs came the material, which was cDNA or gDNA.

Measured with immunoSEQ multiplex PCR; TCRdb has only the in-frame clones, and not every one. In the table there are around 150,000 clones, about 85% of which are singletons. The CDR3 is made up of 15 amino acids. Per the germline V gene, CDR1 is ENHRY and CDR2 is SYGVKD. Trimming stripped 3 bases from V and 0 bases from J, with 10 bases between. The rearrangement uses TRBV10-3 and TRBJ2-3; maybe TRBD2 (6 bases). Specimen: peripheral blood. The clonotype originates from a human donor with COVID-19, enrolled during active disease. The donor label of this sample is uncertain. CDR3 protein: CAISELADSTDTQYF. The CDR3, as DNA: TGTGCCATCAGTGAATTAGCGGATAGCACAGATACGCAGTATTTT.